A selection of T cell receptor beta chains follows, all from one sample in a study of blood T cells in healthy people across ages. One entry per CDR3 protein, called by TCRdb with MiXCR from the 5' RACE reads. The sample shows roughly 800,000 distinct CDR3 sequences, 58% of them seen only once. Sequenced input: blood. The receptor set was obtained from a man aged 25-45 years in good health. CDR3s include the opening cysteine and the closing phenylalanine or tryptophan. A D gene is named only where the DNA matches it firmly. Clone size is shown for a subset of rows, as once, few, many or a class of expanded clone.

D: .; V: TRBV7-2; size: .; J: TRBJ2-7; CDR3: CASSTLQGHEQYF; DNA: TGTGCCAGCAGCACCCTACAGGGTCACGAGCAGTACTTC
D: .; V: TRBV12-3/TRBV12-4; size: .; J: TRBJ1-2; CDR3: CATSRDYGGYTF; DNA: TGTGCCACCTCCCGGGACTACGGGGGCTACACCTTC
D: .; V: TRBV20-1; size: .; J: TRBJ1-4; CDR3: CSALQGGWEKLFF; DNA: TGCAGTGCCCTACAGGGAGGTTGGGAAAAACTGTTTTTT
D: .; V: TRBV2; size: .; J: TRBJ2-2; CDR3: CASNKETATFTGELFF; DNA: TGTGCCAGCAATAAGGAGACAGCAACCTTCACCGGGGAGCTGTTTTTT
D: .; V: TRBV18; size: .; J: TRBJ1-2; CDR3: CASSPSFGTVVYGYTF; DNA: TGTGCCAGCTCACCCTCCTTCGGGACGGTCGTATATGGCTACACCTTC
D: .; V: TRBV7-2; size: .; J: TRBJ2-3; CDR3: CASSLALDPGTAQYF; DNA: TGTGCCAGCAGCTTAGCGCTCGACCCGGGAACAGCGCAGTATTTT
D: .; V: TRBV7-2; size: .; J: TRBJ2-7; CDR3: CASSLAVSIKAGEQYF; DNA: TGTGCCAGCAGCTTAGCCGTGTCCATTAAGGCAGGCGAGCAGTACTTC
D: TRBD2; V: TRBV9; size: .; J: TRBJ2-7; CDR3: CASSVGATSGFYEQYF; DNA: TGTGCCAGCAGCGTAGGAGCGACTAGCGGGTTCTACGAGCAGTACTTC
D: .; V: TRBV3-1; size: few; J: TRBJ2-5; CDR3: CASSQPGATPHQETQYF; DNA: TGTGCCAGCAGCCAACCAGGGGCCACTCCCCACCAAGAGACCCAGTACTTC
D: TRBD1; V: TRBV6-1; size: .; J: TRBJ2-7; CDR3: CASSGGGTGKDEQNF; DNA: TGTGCCAGCAGTGGGGGGGGGACAGGGAAAGACGAGCAGAACTTC
D: .; V: TRBV20-1; size: .; J: TRBJ2-1; CDR3: CSATIHPGGSSYNEQFF; DNA: TGCAGTGCTACGATACATCCCGGGGGAAGCTCCTACAATGAGCAGTTCTTC
D: .; V: TRBV4-2; size: few; J: TRBJ2-7; CDR3: CASSQEAGFYYEQYF; DNA: TGTGCCAGCAGCCAAGAAGCTGGGTTCTACTACGAGCAGTACTTC
D: .; V: TRBV3-1; size: .; J: TRBJ2-3; CDR3: CASRRATDTQYF; DNA: TGTGCGTCAAGGAGGGCCACAGATACGCAGTATTTT
D: .; V: TRBV5-1; size: few; J: TRBJ1-6; CDR3: CASSLTGLYNSPLHF; DNA: TGCGCCAGCAGCCTAACAGGGCTTTACAATTCACCCCTCCACTTT
D: TRBD2; V: TRBV7-2; size: .; J: TRBJ2-3; CDR3: CASSLAGTSGGPRDTQYF; DNA: TGTGCCAGCAGCTTAGCGGGGACTAGCGGGGGGCCGCGGGATACGCAGTATTTT
D: TRBD2; V: TRBV6-5; size: .; J: TRBJ2-5; CDR3: CASSYRAGGFQETQYF; DNA: TGTGCCAGCAGTTATCGAGCGGGGGGGTTCCAAGAGACCCAGTACTTC
D: TRBD1; V: TRBV12-5; size: .; J: TRBJ1-2; CDR3: CASGDTGALGYTF; DNA: TGTGCTAGTGGTGATACAGGGGCCCTCGGCTACACCTTC
D: .; V: TRBV6-5; size: .; J: TRBJ2-3; CDR3: CASSSSGEGTDTQYF; DNA: TGTGCCAGCAGTTCCTCCGGGGAAGGCACAGATACGCAGTATTTT
D: TRBD1; V: TRBV6-7; size: .; J: TRBJ1-2; CDR3: CASRLPRTGNYGYTF; DNA: TGTGCCAGCAGACTACCCAGGACAGGCAACTATGGCTACACCTTC
D: TRBD1; V: TRBV6-2/TRBV6-3; size: few; J: TRBJ1-5; CDR3: CASNHRGRDQPQHF; DNA: TGTGCCAGCAATCACAGGGGGCGGGATCAGCCCCAGCATTTT